Reported below is one T cell receptor (beta chain). The protocol was immunoSEQ multiplex PCR, while the TCRdb copy is restricted to in-frame clones and leaves out a portion. Of 65,000 or so clones listed, roughly 88% are singletons. The sample is drawn from a study of blood T cell repertoires in COVID-19. V lost 3 bases and J 5 bases, leaving 8 bases between the germline ends. Germline CDR1 is KGHSH and CDR2 is LQKENI. This CDR3 spans 13 amino acids. The clonotype comes from a man aged 30 to 39 with COVID-19, enrolled during active disease. V gene TRBV18 combines with J gene TRBJ1-5, with D perhaps matching TRBD1 (5 bases). Sample: peripheral blood. In DNA form, the CDR3 reads TGTGCCAGCTCACCCGCCAGGGATCAGCCCCAGCATTTT. Its translation: CASSPARDQPQHF.